This T cell receptor (beta chain) emerged from a study of T cell repertoires in cytomegalovirus infection. Overall study: Indications came from public TCR beta signatures; they pointed to CMV infection and to a matching HLA type. Study-level points and caveats: Clonotype analysis showed dominance of the ex vivo response by HLA-C-restricted CMV-specific TCR beta clonotypes.

On this clonotype: Its antigen is as yet unknown.

TCRdb reprocessed the reads via MiXCR and lists one record per CDR3 protein. The table includes 150,000 to 200,000 distinct CDR3 sequences, roughly 14% detected once. The sample comprised PBMCs. This sequence originates from a human donor in good health (CMV status not recorded). Some clones in this sample may be carry-over from other donors' samples.

CDR3 in amino acids: CASSLTAGNYTF. The CDR3 nucleotides read TGTGCCAGCAGTTTGACAGCCGGAAACTACACCTTC. J is TRBJ1-2 and V is TRBV27; a possible D gene is TRBD1 (5 bases). The CDR3 has 12 residues. The V gene lost 3 bases and the J gene lost 10 bases, with 12 bases spanning the gap. Germline CDR1 reads MNHEY; CDR2 reads SMNVEV (reference sequence).